The entry below describes one T cell receptor (beta chain). This specimen comes from a study of blood T cell repertoires in COVID-19. Using immunoSEQ multiplex PCR, the repertoire was profiled, and TCRdb retains in-frame clones only, with some absent. The profile shows some 97,000 clones, around 90% of them singletons. In germline, CDR1 is SEHNR, CDR2 FQNEAQ (reference sequence). The V and J ends lost 7 bases and 13 bases respectively, with 14 bases between them. The CDR3 spans 12 residues. The clonotype originates from a human donor in a cohort sampled during active COVID-19. The chain recombines TRBV7-9 with TRBJ2-6; D is perhaps TRBD2 (6 bases). The sequencing input was peripheral blood. The CDR3 DNA sequence: TGTGCCAGCACCGAGCCGGCGGGGGTCCTGACTTTC. Translating gives CASTEPAGVLTF.